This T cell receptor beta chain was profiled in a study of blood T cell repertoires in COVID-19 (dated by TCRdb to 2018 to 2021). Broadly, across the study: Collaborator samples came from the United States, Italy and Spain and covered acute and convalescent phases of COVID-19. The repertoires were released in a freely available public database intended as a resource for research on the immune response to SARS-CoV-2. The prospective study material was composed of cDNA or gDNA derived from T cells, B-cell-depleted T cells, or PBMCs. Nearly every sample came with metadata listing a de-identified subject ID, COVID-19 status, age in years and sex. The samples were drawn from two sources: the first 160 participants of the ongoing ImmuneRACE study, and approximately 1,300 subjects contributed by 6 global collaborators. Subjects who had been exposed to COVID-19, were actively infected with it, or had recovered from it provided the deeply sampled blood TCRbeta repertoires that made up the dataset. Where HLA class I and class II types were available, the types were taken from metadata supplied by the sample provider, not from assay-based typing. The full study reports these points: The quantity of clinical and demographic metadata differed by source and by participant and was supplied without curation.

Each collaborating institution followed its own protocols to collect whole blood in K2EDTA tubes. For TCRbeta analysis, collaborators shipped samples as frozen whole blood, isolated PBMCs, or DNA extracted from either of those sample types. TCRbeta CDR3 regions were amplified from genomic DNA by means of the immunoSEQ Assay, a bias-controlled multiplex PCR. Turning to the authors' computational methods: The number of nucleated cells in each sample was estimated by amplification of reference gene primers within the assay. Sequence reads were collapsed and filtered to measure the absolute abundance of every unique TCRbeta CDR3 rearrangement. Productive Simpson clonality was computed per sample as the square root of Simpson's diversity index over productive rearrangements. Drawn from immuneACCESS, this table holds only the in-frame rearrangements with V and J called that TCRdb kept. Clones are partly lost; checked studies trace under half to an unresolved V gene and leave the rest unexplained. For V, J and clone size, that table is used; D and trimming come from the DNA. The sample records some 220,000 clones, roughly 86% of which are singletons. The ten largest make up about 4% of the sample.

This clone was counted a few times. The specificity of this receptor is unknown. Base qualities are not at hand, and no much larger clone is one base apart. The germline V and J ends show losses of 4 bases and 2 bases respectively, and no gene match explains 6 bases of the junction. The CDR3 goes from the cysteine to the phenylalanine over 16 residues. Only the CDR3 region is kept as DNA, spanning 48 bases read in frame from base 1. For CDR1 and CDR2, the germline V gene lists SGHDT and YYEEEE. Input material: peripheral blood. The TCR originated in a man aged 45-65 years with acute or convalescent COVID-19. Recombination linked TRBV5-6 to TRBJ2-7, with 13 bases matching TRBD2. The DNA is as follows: TGTGCCAGCAGCCAAATAACTAGCGGGAGGGCCTACGAGCAGTACTTC. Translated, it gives CASSQITSGRAYEQYF.